This T cell receptor beta chain was recorded in a study of technical replicates of blood from a handful of donors (dated by TCRdb to the late 2010s). Worth noting for this clone: Its antigen remains unidentified. Nothing much larger sits one base from this clone, and base qualities are not available.

CDR1 ENHRY and CDR2 SYGVKD are derived from the germline V gene. Cut back by 4 bases and 3 bases, the V and J ends lie 9 bases apart. Reading from cysteine to phenylalanine, the CDR3 counts 13 amino acids. This entry keeps only the CDR3 DNA: 39 bases, framed from base 1. Libraries were built with the immunoSEQ multiplex PCR assay. The table was pulled from immuneACCESS by TCRdb, which kept in-frame rearrangements only. Such tables lose some clones; where checked, under half of the loss comes from unresolved V genes, and the rest has no known cause. The sample records tens of thousands of clones, 95% to 98% of which are singletons. The ten most abundant clones make up less than 0.25% of the sample.

Recombination joined TRBV10-3 with TRBJ1-1; the D gene remains uncertain. Sequencing input: T cells isolated from PBMCs. The sequence came from a human donor in good health. The CDR3 protein: CAISAGIDTEAFF. The sequenced DNA is TGTGCCATCAGTGCCGGGATTGACACTGAAGCTTTCTTT.